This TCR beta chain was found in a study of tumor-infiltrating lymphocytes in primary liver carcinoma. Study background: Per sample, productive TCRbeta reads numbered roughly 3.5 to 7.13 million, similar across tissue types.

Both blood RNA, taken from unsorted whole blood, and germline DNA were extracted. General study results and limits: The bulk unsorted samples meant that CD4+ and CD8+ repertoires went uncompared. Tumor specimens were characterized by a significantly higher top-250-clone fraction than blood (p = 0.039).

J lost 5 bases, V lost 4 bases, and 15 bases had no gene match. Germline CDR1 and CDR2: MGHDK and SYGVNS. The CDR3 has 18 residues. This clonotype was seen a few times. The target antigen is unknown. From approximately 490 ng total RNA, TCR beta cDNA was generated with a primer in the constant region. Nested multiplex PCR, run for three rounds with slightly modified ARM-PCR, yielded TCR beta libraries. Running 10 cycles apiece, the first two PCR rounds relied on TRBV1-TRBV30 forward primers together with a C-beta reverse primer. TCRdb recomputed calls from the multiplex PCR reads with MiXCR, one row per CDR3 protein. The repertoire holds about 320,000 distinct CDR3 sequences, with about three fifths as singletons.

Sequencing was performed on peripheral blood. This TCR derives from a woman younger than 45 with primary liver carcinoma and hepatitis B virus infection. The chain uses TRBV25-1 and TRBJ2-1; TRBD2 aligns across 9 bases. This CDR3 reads CASSGIHIIAGADNEQFF. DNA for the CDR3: TGTGCCAGCAGTGGTATCCACATCATAGCGGGAGCGGACAATGAGCAGTTCTTC.